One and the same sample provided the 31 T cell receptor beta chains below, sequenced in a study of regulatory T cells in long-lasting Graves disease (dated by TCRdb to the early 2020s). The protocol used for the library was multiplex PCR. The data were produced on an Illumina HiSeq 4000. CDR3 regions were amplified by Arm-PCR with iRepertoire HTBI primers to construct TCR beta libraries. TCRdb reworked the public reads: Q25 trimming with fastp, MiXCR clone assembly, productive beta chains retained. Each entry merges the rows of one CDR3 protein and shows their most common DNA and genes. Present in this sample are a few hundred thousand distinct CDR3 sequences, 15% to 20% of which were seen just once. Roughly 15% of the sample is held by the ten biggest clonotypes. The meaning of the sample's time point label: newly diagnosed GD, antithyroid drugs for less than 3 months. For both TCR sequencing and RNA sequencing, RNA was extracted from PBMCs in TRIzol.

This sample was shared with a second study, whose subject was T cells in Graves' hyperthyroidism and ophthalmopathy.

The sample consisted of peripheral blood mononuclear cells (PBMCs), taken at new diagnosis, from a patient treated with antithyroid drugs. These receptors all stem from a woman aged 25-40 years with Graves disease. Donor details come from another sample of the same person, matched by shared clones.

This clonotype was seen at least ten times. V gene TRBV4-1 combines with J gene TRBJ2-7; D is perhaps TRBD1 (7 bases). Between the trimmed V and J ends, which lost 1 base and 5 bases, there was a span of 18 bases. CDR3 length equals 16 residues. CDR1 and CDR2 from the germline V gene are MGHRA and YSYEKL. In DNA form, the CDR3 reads TGCGCCAGCAGCCAAGGGCGGGACAGCCCGTTCAACGAGCAGTACTTC. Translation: CASSQGRDSPFNEQYF.

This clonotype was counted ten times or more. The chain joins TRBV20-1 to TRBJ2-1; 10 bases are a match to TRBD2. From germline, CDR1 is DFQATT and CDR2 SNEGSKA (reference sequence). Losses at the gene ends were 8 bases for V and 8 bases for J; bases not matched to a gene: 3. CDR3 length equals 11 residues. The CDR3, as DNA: TGCAGTCCCAGCGGGGGGGATGAGCAGTTCTTC. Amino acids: CSPSGGDEQFF.

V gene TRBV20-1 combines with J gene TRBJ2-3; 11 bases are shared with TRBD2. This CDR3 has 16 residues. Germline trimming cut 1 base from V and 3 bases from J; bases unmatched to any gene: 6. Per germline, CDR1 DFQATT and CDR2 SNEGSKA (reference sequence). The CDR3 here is CSARVASGGNTDTQYF. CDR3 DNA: TGCAGTGCTAGAGTGGCTAGCGGGGGGAATACAGATACGCAGTATTTT.

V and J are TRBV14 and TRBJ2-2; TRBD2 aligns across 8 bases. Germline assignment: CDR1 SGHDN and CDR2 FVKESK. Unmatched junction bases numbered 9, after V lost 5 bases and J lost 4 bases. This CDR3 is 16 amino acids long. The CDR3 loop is CASSSVAGMSTGELFF. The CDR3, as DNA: TGTGCCAGCAGCTCCGTAGCGGGGATGAGCACCGGGGAGCTGTTTTTT.

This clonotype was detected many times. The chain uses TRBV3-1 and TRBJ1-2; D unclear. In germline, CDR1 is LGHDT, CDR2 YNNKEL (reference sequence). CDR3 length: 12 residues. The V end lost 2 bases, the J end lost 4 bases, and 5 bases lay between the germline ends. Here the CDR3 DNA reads TGTGCCAGCAGCCAATTGGGCTATGGCTACACCTTC. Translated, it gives CASSQLGYGYTF.

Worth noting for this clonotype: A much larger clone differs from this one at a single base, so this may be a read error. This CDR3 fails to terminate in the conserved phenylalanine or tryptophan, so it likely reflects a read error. The CDR3 DNA sequence: TGTGCCAGCAGTTTATTACAGAACTATGGCTACACCTCC. Protein: CASSLLQNYGYTS. The chain uses TRBV27 and TRBJ1-2; no firm D call. The ends were cut back, 1 base at V and 2 bases at J, with 5 bases in the middle. The CDR3 spans 13 residues. Germline V gene data show CDR1 as MNHEY and CDR2 as SMNVEV (reference sequence).

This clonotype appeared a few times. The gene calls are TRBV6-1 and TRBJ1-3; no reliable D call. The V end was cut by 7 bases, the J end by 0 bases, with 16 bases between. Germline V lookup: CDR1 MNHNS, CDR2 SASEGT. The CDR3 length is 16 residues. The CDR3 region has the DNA TGTGCCAGCACAGAAGGCCGGGGTCCCTCTGGAAACACCATATATTTT. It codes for CASTEGRGPSGNTIYF.

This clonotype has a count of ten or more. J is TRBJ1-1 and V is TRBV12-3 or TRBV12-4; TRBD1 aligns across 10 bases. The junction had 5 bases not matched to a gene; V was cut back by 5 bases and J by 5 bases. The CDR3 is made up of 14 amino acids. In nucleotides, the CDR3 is TGTGCCAGCAGTCTAGGACAGGGGGTAACTGAAGCTTTCTTT. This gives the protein CASSLGQGVTEAFF.

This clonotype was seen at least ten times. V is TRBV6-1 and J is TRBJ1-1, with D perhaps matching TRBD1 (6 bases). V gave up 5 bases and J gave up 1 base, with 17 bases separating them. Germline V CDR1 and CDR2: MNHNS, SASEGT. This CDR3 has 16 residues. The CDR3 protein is CASSSRPRDTNTEAFF. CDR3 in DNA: TGTGCCAGCAGTAGCCGACCTCGGGACACGAACACTGAAGCTTTCTTT.

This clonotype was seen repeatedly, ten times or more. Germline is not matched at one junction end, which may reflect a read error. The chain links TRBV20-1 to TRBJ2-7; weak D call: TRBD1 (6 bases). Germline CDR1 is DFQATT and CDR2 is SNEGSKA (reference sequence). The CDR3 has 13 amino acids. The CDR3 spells CSAHGGQSYEQYF. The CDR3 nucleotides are TGTAGTGCTCATGGGGGACAAAGCTACGAGCAGTACTTC.

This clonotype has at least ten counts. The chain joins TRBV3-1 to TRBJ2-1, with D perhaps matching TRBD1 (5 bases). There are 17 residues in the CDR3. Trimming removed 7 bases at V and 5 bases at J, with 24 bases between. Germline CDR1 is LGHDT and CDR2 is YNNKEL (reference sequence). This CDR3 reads CASTLKGGRDRNNEQFF. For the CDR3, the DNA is TGTGCCAGCACCCTCAAAGGTGGCCGCGACAGAAACAATGAGCAGTTCTTC.

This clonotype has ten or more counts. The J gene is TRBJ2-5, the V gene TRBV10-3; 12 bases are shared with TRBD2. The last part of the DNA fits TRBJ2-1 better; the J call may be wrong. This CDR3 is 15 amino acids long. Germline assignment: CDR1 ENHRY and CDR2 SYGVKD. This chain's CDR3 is CAIRSSGGVNNEQFF. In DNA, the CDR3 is TGTGCCATCAGGTCTAGCGGGGGGGTAAACAATGAGCAGTTCTTC.

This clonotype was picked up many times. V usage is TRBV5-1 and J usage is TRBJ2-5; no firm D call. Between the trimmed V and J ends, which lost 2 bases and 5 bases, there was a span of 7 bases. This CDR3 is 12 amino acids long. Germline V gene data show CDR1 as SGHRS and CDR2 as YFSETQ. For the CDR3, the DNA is TGCGCCAGCAGCTTCGGTCCCGAGACCCAGTACTTC. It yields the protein CASSFGPETQYF.

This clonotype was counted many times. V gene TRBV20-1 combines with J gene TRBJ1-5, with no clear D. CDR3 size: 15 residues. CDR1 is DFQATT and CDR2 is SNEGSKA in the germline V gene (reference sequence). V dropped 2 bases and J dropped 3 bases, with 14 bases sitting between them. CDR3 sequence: CSARRPRQNNQPQHF. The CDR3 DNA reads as TGCAGTGCTAGAAGGCCAAGGCAGAACAATCAGCCCCAGCATTTT.

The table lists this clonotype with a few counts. CDR3 residues: CASSRTTGDNEGYTF. Written as DNA, the CDR3 is TGTGCCAGCAGCCGAACGACAGGGGACAACGAGGGCTACACCTTC. This chain uses TRBV7-9 with TRBJ1-2; 8 bases match TRBD1. The V gene's germline CDR1 is SEHNR and CDR2 FQNEAQ (reference sequence). CDR3 length: 15 residues. Trimming took 5 bases from V and 8 from J; bases not matched to a gene: 13. Based on the CDR3 plus reference TRBV7-9 and TRBJ1-2, the full variable domain is DTGVSQNPRHKITKRGQNVTFRCDPISEHNRLYWYRQTLGQGPEFLTYFQNEAQLEKSRLLSDRFSAERPKGSFSTLEIQRTEQGDSAMYLCASSRTTGDNEGYTFGSGTRLTVV.

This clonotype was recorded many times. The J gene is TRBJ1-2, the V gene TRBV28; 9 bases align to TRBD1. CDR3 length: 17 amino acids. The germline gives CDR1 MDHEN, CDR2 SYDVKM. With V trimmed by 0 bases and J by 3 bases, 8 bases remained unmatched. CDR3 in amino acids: CASSLWGTGKDYYGYTF. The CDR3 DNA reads TGTGCCAGCAGTTTATGGGGGACAGGGAAAGATTACTATGGCTACACCTTC.

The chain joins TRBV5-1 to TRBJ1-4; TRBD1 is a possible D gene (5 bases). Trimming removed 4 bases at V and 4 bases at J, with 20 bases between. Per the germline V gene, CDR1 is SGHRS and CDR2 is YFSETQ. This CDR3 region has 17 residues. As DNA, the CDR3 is TGCGCCAGCAGCAGCGGGACTTCCAAAAGGGGTAATGAAAAACTGTTTTTT. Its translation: CASSSGTSKRGNEKLFF.

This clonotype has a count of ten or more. The CDR3 sequence is CASSMGRQETQYF. The CDR3 coding sequence is TGTGCCAGTAGTATGGGACGACAAGAGACCCAGTACTTC. The V call is TRBV19, the J call TRBJ2-5; D might be TRBD1 or TRBD2, each matching 5 bases. Germline V gene sequence: CDR1 LNHDA, CDR2 SQIVND (reference sequence). There are 13 residues in the CDR3. V was trimmed by 3 bases and J by 2 bases, leaving 7 bases between them.

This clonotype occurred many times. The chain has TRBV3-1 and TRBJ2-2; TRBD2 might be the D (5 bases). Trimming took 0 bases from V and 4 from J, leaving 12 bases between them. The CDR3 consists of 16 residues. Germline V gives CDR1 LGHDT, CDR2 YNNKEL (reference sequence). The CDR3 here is CASSQDRGPGTGELFF. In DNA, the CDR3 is TGTGCCAGCAGCCAAGATCGAGGGCCCGGCACCGGGGAGCTGTTTTTT.

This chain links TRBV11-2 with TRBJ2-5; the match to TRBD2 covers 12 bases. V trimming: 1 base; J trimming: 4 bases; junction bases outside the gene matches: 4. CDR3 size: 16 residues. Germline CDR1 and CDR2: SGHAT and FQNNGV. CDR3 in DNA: TGTGCCAGCAGCTTAGGACTAGCGGGAGAAGGAGAGACCCAGTACTTC. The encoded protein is CASSLGLAGEGETQYF.

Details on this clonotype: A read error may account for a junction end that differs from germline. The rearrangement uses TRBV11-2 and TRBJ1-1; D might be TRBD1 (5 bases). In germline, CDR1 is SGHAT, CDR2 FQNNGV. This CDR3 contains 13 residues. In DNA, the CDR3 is TGTGCCAGCAGCCGAGCTTCCTCAGGGCGGGCTTTCTTC. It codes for CASSRASSGRAFF.

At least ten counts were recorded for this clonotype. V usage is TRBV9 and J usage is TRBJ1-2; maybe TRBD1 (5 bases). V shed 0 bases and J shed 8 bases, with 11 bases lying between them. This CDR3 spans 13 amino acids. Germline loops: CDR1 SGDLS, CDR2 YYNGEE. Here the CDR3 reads CASSVGQGEGYTF. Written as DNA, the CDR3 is TGTGCCAGCAGCGTAGGGCAGGGTGAAGGCTACACCTTC.

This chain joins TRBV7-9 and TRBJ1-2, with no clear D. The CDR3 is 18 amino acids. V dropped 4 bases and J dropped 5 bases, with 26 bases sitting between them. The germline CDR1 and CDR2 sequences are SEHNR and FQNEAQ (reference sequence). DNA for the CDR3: TGTGCCAGCAGCTCCGGGCCCGGTACCCCTTCGACCGTTTATGGCTACACCTTC. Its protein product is CASSSGPGTPSTVYGYTF.

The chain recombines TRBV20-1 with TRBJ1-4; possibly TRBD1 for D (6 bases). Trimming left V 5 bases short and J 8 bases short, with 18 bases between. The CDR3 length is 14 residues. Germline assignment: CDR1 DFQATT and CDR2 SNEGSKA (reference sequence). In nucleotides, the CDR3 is TGCAGTGCTCGGCTAGCGGGGGCTGGGGAAAAACTGTTTTTT. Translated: CSARLAGAGEKLFF.

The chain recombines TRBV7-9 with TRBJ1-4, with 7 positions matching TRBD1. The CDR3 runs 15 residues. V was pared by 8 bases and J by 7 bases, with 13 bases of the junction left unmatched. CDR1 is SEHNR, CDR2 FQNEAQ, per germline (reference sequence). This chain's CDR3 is CASLDRAGGGEKLFF. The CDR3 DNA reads TGTGCCAGCCTCGACAGGGCGGGGGGCGGTGAAAAACTGTTTTTT.

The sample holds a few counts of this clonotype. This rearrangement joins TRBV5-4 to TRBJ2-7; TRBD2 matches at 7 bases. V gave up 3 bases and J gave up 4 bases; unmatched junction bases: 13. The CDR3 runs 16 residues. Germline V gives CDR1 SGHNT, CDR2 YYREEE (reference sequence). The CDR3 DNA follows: TGTGCCAGCAGCTCGGATAGGCTAGCGGTTCGGTACGAGCAGTACTTC. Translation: CASSSDRLAVRYEQYF.

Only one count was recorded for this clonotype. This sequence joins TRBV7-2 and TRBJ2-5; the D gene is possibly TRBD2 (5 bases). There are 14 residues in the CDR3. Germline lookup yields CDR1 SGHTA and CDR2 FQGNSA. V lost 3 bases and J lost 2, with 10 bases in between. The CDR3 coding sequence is TGTGCCAGCAGCTTCGGGATGGGGCAAGAGACCCAGTACTTC. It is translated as CASSFGMGQETQYF.

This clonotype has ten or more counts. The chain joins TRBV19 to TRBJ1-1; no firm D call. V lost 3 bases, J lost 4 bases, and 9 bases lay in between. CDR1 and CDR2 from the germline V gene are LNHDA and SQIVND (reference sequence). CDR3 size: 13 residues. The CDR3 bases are TGTGCCAGTAGTATTTGGGGATTCACTGAAGCTTTCTTT. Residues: CASSIWGFTEAFF.

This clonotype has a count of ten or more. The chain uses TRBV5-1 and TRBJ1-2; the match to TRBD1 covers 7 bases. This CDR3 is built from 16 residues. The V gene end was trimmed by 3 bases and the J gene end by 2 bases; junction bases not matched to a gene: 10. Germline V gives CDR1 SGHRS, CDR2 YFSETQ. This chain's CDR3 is CASSSGWQGENYGYTF. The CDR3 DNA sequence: TGCGCCAGCAGCTCCGGATGGCAGGGGGAAAACTATGGCTACACCTTC.

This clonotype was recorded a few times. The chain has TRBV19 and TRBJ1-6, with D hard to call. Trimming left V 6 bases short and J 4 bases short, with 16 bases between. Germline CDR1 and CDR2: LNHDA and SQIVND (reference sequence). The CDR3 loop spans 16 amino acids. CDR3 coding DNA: TGTGCCAGTAGAGGCGGAGAACCGGGTTATAATTCACCCCTCCACTTT. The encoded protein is CASRGGEPGYNSPLHF.

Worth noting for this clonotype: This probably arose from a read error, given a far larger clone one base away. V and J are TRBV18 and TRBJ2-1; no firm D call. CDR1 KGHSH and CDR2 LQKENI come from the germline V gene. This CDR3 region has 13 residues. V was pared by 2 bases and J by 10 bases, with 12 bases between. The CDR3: CASSPYSSYEQFF. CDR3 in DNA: TGTGCCAGCTCACCATACAGCTCCTACGAGCAGTTCTTC. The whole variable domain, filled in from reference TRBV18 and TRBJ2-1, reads NAGVMQNPRHLVRRRGQEARLRCSPMKGHSHVYWYRQLPEEGLKFMVYLQKENIIDESGMPKERFSAEFPKEGPSILRIQQVVRGDSAAYFCASSPYSSYEQFFGPGTRLTVL.